A selection of T cell receptor beta chains follows, all from one sample in a study of PD-1 blockade in classical Hodgkin lymphoma. Sequencing was performed with immunoSEQ multiplex PCR; in TCRdb, only in-frame clones are kept and a portion is missing. The top ten clones hold about a fifth of a sample with 40,000 to 50,000 clones, over 60% of them seen once. Material: peripheral blood mononuclear cells (PBMCs), obtained at baseline. The source of these receptors is a human donor with classical Hodgkin lymphoma. Each CDR3 is given with its conserved first and last residue. A D gene is named only where the DNA matches it firmly. A clone size is listed for some rows: how often the clone was seen (once, few, many), or a class if it is expanded.

v_call: TRBV11-2; d_call: .; clone_size: once; j_call: TRBJ2-7; cdr3_nt: TGTGCCAGCAGCTCAGACCTGGGGCCCTACGAGCAGTACTTC; cdr3_aa: CASSSDLGPYEQYF
v_call: TRBV6-5; d_call: TRBD1; clone_size: .; j_call: TRBJ1-1; cdr3_nt: TGTGCCAGCAGTTTCACAGGGGGAGGAACTGAAGCTTTCTTT; cdr3_aa: CASSFTGGGTEAFF
v_call: TRBV6-6; d_call: .; clone_size: .; j_call: TRBJ2-3; cdr3_nt: TGTGCCAGCAGTTGGCGGACGACAGATACGCAGTATTTT; cdr3_aa: CASSWRTTDTQYF
v_call: TRBV29-1; d_call: TRBD1; clone_size: few; j_call: TRBJ2-3; cdr3_nt: TGCAGCGTAGAGTCCTGGGGGACAGTAAGCACAGATACGCAGTATTTT; cdr3_aa: CSVESWGTVSTDTQYF
v_call: TRBV28; d_call: .; clone_size: .; j_call: TRBJ2-2; cdr3_nt: TGTGCCAGCAGAGGGCAGAACACCGGGGAGCTGTTTTTT; cdr3_aa: CASRGQNTGELFF
v_call: TRBV7-2; d_call: TRBD2; clone_size: .; j_call: TRBJ2-1; cdr3_nt: TGTGCCAGCAGCTTACGGGAGGGCCTCTTAGATGAGCAGTTCTTC; cdr3_aa: CASSLREGLLDEQFF
v_call: TRBV27; d_call: .; clone_size: .; j_call: TRBJ2-1; cdr3_nt: TGTGCCAGCAGTTTTGACCTCAGAGACAATGAGCAGTTCTTC; cdr3_aa: CASSFDLRDNEQFF
v_call: TRBV7-3; d_call: TRBD1; clone_size: medium-sized; j_call: TRBJ1-2; cdr3_nt: TGTGCCAGCAGCTCATCCGGGACAGGGAGTTATGGCTACACCTTC; cdr3_aa: CASSSSGTGSYGYTF
v_call: TRBV29-1; d_call: .; clone_size: .; j_call: TRBJ2-1; cdr3_nt: TGCAGCGTCCCCCGTGACAGATTTTACAATGAGCAGTTCTTC; cdr3_aa: CSVPRDRFYNEQFF
v_call: TRBV11-3; d_call: TRBD1; clone_size: .; j_call: TRBJ2-7; cdr3_nt: TGTGCCAGCAGCTTTGGACAGGGGAACGACGAGCAGTACTTC; cdr3_aa: CASSFGQGNDEQYF
v_call: TRBV14; d_call: .; clone_size: .; j_call: TRBJ2-1; cdr3_nt: TGTGCCAGCAGCCACCTTAGCGGCCCCTCCTACAATGAGCAGTTCTTC; cdr3_aa: CASSHLSGPSYNEQFF